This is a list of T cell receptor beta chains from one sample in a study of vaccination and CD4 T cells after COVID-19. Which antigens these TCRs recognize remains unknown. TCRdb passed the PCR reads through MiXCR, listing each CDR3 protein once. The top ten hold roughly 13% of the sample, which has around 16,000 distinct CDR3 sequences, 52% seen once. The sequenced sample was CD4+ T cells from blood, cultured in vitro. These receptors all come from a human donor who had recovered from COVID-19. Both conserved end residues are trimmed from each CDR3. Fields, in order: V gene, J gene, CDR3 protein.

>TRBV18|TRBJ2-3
ASSKTSATDTQY
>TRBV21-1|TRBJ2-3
ASSIAGADTQY
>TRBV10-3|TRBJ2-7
AIRQETGEQY
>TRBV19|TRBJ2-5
ASRSGSGIAAETQY
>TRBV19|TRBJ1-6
ASSRGRGSSPLH
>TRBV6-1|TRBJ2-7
ASSRTAAYEQY
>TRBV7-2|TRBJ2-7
ASSTGQGVRNEQY
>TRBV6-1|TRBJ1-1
ASGQGRTEAF
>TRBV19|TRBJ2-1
ASRLAGGTDEQF
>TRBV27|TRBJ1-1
ASGGWAEAF
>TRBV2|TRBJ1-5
ASSEKKHSNQPQH
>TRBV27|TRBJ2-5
ASSPRTSGRETQY
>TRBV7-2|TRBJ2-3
ASSFSGATDTQY
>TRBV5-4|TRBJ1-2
ASSLGSYSGGYT
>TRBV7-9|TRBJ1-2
ASSSNIRDIGGYT
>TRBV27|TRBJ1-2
ASSFRTGHGYT
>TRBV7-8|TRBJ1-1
ASSLVSGNTEAF
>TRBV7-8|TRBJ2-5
ASSLGRYQETQY
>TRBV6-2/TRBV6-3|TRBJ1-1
ASRLKGLNTEAF
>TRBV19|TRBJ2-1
ASSIAIGDEQF
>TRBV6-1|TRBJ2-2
ASSVGLAGGMNTGELF
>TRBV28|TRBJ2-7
ASSSYPYEQY
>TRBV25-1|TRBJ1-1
ASSISAHTEAF
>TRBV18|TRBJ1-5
ASSPGQGGNQPQH
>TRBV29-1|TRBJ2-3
SVGGRGLTDTQY
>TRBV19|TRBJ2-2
ASSIGQNTGELF
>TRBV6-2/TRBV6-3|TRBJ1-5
ASSYNLDALGGNQPQH
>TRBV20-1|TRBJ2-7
SARDRTEQY
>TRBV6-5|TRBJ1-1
ASSSDRYVRTEAF
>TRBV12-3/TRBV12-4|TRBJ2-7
ASSPGTFPYEQY
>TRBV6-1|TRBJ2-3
ASSDRLAGVGTQY
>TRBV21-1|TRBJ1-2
ASSKDRDSSYGYT
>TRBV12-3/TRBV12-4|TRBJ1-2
ASSKQGNYGYT
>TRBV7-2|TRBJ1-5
ASSPEENQPQH
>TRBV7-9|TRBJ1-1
ASSLREQGAGTEAF
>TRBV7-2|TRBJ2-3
ASSGGGTTDTQY
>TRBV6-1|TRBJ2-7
ASSENVLREQY
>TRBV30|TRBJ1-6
AWKSSYNSPLH
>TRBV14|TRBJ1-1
ARSYRDLAEAF
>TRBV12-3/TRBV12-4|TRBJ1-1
ASSLGSTEAF
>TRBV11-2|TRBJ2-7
ASSFRERGEQY
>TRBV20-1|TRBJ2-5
SAERGGIQETQY
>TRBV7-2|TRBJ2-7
ASSLYGQGGTYEQY
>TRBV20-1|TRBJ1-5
SARLTGGQPQH
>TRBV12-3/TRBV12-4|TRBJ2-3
ASSFTTDTQY
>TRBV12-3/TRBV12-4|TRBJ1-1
ASGRTGGNTEAF
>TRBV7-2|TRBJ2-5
ASSKTSGRSQETQY
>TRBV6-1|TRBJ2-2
ASSTDWTGELF
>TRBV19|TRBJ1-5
ASTEFGPSNQPQH
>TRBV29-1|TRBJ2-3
SVVPGLAVDTQY